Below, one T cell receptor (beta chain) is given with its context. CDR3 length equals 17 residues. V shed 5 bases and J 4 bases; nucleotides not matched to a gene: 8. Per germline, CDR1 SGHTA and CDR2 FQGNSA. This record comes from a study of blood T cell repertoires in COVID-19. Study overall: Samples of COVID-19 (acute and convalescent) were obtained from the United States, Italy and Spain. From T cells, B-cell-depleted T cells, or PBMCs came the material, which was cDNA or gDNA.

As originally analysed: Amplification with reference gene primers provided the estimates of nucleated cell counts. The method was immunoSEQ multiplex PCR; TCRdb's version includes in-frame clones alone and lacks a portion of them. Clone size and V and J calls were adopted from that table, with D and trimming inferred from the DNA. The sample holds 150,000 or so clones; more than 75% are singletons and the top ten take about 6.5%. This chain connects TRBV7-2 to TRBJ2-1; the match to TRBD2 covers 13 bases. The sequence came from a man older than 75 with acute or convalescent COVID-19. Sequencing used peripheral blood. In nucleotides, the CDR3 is TGTGCCAGCAGCCCCTCCCCACTAGCGGGAGGGTACAATGAGCAGTTCTTC. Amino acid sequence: CASSPSPLAGGYNEQFF.